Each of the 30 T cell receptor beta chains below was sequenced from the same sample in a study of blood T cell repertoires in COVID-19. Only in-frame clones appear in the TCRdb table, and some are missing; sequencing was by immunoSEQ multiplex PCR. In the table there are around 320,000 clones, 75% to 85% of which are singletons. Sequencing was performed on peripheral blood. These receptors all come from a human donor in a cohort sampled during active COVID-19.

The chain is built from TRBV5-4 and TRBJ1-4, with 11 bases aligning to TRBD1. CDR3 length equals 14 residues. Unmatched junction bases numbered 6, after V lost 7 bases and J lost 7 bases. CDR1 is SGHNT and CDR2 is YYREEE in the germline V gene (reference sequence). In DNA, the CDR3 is TGTGCCAGCCAAAGGACAGGGGGCGGTGAAAAACTGTTTTTT. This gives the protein CASQRTGGGEKLFF. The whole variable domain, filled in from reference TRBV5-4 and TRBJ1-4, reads ETGVTQSPTHLIKTRGQQVTLRCSSQSGHNTVSWYQQALGQGPQFIFQYYREEENGRGNFPPRFSGLQFPNYSSELNVNALELDDSALYLCASQRTGGGEKLFFGSGTQLSVL.

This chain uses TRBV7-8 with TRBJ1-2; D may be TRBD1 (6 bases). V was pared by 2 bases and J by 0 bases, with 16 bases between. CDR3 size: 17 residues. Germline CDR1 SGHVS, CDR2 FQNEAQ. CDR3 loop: CASSLLHKRTANYGYTF. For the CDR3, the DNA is TGTGCCAGCAGCTTACTACATAAGAGGACAGCTAACTATGGCTACACCTTC.

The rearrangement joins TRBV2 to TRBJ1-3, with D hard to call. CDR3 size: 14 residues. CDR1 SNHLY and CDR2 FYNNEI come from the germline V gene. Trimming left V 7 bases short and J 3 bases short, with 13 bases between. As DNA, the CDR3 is TGTGCCAGCATATTCGGGGAGTTTGGAAACACCATATATTTT. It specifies CASIFGEFGNTIYF.

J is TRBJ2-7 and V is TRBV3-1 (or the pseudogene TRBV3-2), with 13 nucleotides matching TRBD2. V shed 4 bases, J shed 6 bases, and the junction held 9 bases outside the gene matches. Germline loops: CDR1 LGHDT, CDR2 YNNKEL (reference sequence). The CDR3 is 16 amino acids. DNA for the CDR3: TGTGCCAGCAGCCCCACCCCGGGACTAGCGGGGACCGAGCAGTACTTC. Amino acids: CASSPTPGLAGTEQYF.

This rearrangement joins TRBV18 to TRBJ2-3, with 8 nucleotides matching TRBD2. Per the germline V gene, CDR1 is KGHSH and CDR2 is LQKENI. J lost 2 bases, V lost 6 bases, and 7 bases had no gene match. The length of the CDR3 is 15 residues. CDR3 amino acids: CASSFGRGATDTQYF. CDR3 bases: TGTGCCAGCTCGTTCGGGCGGGGGGCCACAGATACGCAGTATTTT.

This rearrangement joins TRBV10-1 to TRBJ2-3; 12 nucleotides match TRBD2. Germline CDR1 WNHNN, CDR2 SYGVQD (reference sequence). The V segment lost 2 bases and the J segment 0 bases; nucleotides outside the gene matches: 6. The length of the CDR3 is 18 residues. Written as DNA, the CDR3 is TGCGCCAGCAGTGAGGGGCTAGCGGGGGGGCTCAGCACAGATACGCAGTATTTT. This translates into CASSEGLAGGLSTDTQYF.

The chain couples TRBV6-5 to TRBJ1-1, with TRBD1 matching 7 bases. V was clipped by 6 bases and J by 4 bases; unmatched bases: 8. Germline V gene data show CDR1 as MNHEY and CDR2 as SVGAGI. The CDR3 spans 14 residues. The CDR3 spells CASRPGQSPTEAFF. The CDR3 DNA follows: TGTGCCAGCAGACCGGGACAGTCGCCCACTGAAGCTTTCTTT.

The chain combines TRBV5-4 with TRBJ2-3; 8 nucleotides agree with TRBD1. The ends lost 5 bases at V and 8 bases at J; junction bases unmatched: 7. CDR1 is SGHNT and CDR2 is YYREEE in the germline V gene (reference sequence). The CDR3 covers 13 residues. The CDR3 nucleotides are TGTGCCAGCAGTTTCCGGACAGGGAGTACGCAGTATTTT. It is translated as CASSFRTGSTQYF. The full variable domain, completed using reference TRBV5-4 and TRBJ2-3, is ETGVTQSPTHLIKTRGQQVTLRCSSQSGHNTVSWYQQALGQGPQFIFQYYREEENGRGNFPPRFSGLQFPNYSSELNVNALELDDSALYLCASSFRTGSTQYFGPGTRLTVL.

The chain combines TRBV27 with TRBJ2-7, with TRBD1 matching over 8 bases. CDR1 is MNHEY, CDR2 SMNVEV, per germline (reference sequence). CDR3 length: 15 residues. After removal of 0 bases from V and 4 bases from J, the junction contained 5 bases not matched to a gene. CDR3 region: CASSLSSRDRYEQYF. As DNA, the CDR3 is TGTGCCAGCAGTTTATCCTCCCGGGACAGGTACGAGCAGTACTTC.

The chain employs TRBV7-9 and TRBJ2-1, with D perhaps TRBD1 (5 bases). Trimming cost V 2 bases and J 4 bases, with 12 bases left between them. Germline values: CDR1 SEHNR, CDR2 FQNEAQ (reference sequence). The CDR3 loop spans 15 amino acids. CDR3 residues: CASSLPRGSYNEQFF. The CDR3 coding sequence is TGTGCCAGCAGCTTACCTAGGGGTAGTTACAATGAGCAGTTCTTC. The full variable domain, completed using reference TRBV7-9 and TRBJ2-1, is DTGVSQNPRHKITKRGQNVTFRCDPISEHNRLYWYRQTLGQGPEFLTYFQNEAQLEKSRLLSDRFSAERPKGSFSTLEIQRTEQGDSAMYLCASSLPRGSYNEQFFGPGTRLTVL.

DNA of the CDR3: TGTGCCAGCAGCCAACACCACAGTTACAATGAGCAGTTCTTC. It codes for CASSQHHSYNEQFF. The chain joins TRBV7-3 to TRBJ2-1; D unresolved. The CDR3 consists of 14 residues. Trimming left V 5 bases short and J 4 bases short, with 12 bases between. CDR1 is SGHTA, CDR2 FQGTGA, per germline.

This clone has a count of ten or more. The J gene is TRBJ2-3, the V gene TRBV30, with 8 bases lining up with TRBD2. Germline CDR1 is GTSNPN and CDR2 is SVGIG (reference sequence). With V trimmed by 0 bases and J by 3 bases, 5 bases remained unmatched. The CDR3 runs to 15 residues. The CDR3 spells CAWSVASGGTDTQYF. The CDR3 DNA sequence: TGTGCCTGGAGTGTTGCCAGCGGGGGAACAGATACGCAGTATTTT.

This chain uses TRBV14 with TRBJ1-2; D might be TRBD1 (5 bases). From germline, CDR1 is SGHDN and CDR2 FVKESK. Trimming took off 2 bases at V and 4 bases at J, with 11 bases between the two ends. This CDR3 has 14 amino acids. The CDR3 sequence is CASSQTLTGYGYTF. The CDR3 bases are TGTGCCAGCAGCCAAACTCTTACAGGCTATGGCTACACCTTC. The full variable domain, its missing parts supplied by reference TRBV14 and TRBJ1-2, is EAGVTQFPSHSVIEKGQTVTLRCDPISGHDNLYWYRRVMGKEIKFLLHFVKESKQDESGMPNNRFLAERTGGTYSTLKVQPAELEDSGVYFCASSQTLTGYGYTFGSGTRLTVV.

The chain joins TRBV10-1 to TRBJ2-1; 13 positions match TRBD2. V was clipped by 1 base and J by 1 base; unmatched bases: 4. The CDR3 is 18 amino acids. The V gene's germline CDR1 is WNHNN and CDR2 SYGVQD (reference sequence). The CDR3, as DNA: TGCGCCAGCAGTGAGTTAAGGACTAGCGGGGGTTCCTACAATGAGCAGTTCTTC. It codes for CASSELRTSGGSYNEQFF.

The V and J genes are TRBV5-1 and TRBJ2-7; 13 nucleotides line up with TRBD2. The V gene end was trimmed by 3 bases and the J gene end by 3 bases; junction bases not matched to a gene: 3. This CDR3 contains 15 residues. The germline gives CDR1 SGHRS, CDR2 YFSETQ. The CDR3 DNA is TGCGCCAGCAGCTATGGACTAGCGGGGGACTACGAGCAGTACTTC. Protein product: CASSYGLAGDYEQYF.

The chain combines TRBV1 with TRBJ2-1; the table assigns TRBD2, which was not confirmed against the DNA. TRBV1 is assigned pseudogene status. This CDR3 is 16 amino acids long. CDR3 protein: CTSSHPLGLAGGEQFF. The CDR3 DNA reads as TGCACCAGCAGCCATCCCCTCGGACTAGCGGGGGGAGAGCAGTTCTTC.

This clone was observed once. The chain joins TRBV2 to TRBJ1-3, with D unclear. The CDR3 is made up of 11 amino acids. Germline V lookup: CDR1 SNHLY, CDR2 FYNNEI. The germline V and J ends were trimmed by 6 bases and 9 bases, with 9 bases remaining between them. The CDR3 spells CASRQKVTIYF. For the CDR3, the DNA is TGTGCCAGCAGACAGAAGGTCACCATATATTTT.

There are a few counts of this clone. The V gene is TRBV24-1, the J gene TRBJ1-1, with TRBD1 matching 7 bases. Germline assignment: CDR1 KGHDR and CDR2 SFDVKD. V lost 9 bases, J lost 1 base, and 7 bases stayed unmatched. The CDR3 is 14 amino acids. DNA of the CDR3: TGTGCCACCCAGGGGGGTGATTCGAACACTGAAGCTTTCTTT. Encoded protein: CATQGGDSNTEAFF.

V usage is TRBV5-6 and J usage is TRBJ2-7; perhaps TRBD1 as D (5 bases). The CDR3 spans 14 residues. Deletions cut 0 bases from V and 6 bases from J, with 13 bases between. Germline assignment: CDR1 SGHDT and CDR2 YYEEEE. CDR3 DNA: TGTGCCAGCAGCTTGGGGCAGGGTAGTCCCGAGCAGTACTTC. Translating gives CASSLGQGSPEQYF.

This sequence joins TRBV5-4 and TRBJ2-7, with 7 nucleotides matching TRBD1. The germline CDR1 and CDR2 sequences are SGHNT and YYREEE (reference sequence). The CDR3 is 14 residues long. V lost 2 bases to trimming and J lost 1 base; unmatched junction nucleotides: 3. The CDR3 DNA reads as TGTGCCAGCAGCTTCCGGACAGGATCCTACGAGCAGTACTTC. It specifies CASSFRTGSYEQYF. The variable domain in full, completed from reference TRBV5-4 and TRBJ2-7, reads ETGVTQSPTHLIKTRGQQVTLRCSSQSGHNTVSWYQQALGQGPQFIFQYYREEENGRGNFPPRFSGLQFPNYSSELNVNALELDDSALYLCASSFRTGSYEQYFGPGTRLTVT.

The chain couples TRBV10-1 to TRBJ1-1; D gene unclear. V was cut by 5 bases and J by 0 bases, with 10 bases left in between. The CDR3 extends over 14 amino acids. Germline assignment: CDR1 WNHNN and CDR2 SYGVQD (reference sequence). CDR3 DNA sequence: TGCGCCAGCAGTCTGGGGAGAATGAACACTGAAGCTTTCTTT. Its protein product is CASSLGRMNTEAFF.

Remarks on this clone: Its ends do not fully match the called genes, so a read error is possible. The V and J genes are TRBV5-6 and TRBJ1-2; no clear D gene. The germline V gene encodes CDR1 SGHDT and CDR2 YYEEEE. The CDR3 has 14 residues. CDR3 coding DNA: TGTGCCAGCAGCTTGTCCCAGGTAGTCTATGGCTACATCTTC. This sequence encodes CASSLSQVVYGYIF. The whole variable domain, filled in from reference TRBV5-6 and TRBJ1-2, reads DAGVTQSPTHLIKTRGQQVTLRCSPKSGHDTVSWYQQALGQGPQFIFQYYEEEERQRGNFPDRFSGHQFPNYSSELNVNALLLGDSALYLCASSLSQVVYGYIFGSGTRLTVV.

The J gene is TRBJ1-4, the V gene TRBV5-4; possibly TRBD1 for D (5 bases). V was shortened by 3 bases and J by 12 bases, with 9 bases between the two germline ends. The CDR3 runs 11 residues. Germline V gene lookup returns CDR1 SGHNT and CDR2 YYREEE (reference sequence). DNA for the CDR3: TGTGCCAGCAGCTCGCGGGGACAACTGTTTTTT. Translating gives CASSSRGQLFF.

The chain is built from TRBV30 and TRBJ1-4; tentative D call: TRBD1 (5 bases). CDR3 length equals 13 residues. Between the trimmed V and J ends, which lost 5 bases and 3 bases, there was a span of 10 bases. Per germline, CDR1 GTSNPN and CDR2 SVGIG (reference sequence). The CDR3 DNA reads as TGTGCCTGGGACAGACAGTCTAATGAAAAACTGTTTTTT. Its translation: CAWDRQSNEKLFF.

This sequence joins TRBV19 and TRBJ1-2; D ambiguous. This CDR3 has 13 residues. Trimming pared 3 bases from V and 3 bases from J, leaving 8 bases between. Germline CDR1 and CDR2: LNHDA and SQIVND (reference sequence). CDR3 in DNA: TGTGCCAGTAGTATCCGCGAGTACTATGGCTACACCTTC. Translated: CASSIREYYGYTF. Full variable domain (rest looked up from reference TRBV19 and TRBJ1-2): DGGITQSPKYLFRKEGQNVTLSCEQNLNHDAMYWYRQDPGQGLRLIYYSQIVNDFQKGDIAEGYSVSREKKESFPLTVTSAQKNPTAFYLCASSIREYYGYTFGSGTRLTVV.

The CDR3 DNA sequence: TGCGCCAGCAGCGCAGGGACTGCAGCTAGCACAGATACGCAGTATTTT. It is translated as CASSAGTAASTDTQYF. This chain links TRBV5-1 with TRBJ2-3, with D maybe TRBD2 (6 bases). The CDR3 extends over 16 amino acids. Trimming stripped 4 bases from V and 0 bases from J, with 15 bases between. Germline loops: CDR1 SGHRS, CDR2 YFSETQ.

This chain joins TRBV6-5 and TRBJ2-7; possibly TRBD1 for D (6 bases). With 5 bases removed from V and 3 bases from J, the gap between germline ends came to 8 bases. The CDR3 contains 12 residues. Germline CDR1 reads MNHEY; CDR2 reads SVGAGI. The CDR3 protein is CASSLRGYEQYF. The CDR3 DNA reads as TGTGCCAGCAGTCTCAGGGGCTACGAGCAGTACTTC.

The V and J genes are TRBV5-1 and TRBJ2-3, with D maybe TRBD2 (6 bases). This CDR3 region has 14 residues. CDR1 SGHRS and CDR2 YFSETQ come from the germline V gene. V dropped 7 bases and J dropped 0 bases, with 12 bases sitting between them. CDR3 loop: CASRFGTSTDTQYF. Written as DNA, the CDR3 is TGCGCCAGCCGGTTCGGGACTAGCACAGATACGCAGTATTTT.

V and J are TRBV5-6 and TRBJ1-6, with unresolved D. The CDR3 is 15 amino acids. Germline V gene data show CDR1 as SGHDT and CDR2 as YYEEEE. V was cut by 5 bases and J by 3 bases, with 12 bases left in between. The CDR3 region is CASRAEAGYNSPLHF. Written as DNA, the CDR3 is TGTGCCAGCAGGGCTGAGGCGGGCTATAATTCACCCCTCCACTTT.

CDR3 DNA sequence: TGTGCCAGTAGTATTCTCTCAGGCGGGGGGCAAGCCAAAAACATTCAGTACTTC. It specifies CASSILSGGGQAKNIQYF. The gene calls are TRBV19 and TRBJ2-4; 8 nucleotides line up with TRBD2. The CDR3 extends over 18 amino acids. CDR1 and CDR2 (germline): LNHDA, SQIVND (reference sequence). With V trimmed by 3 bases and J by 0 bases, 10 bases remained unmatched.